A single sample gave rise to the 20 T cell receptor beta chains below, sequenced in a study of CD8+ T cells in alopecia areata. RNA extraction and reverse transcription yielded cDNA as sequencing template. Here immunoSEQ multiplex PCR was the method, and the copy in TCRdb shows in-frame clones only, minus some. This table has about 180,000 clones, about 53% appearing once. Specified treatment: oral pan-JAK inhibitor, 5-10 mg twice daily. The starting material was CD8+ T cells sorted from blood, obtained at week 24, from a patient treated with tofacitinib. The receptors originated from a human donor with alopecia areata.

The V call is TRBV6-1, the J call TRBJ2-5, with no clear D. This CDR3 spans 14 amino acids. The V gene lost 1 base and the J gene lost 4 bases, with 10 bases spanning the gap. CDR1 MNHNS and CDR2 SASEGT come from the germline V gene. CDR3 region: CASSEGRPLETQYF. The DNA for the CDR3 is TGTGCCAGCAGTGAAGGGCGGCCTTTAGAGACCCAGTACTTC.

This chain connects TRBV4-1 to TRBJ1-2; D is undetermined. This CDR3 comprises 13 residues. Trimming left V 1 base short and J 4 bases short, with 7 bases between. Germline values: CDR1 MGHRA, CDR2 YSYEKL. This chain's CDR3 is CASSQARAYGYTF. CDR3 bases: TGCGCCAGCAGCCAAGCTAGGGCCTATGGCTACACCTTC.

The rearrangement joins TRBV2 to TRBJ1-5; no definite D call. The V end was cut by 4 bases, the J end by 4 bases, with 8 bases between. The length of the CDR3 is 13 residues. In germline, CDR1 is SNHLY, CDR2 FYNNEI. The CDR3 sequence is CASSADLNQPQHF. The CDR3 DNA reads TGTGCCAGCAGTGCGGACCTTAATCAGCCCCAGCATTTT.

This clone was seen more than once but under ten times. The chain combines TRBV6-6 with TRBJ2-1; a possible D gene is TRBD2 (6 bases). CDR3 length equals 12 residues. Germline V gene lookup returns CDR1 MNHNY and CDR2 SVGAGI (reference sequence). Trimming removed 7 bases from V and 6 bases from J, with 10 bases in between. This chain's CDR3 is CASTLGGNEQFF. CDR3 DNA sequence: TGTGCCAGCACATTGGGGGGCAATGAGCAGTTCTTC.

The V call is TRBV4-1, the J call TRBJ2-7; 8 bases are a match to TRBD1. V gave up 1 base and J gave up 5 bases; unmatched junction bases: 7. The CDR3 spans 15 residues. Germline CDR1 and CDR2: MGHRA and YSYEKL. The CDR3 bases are TGCGCCAGCAGCCAAGTGCCACAGGGGGGCCACGAGCAGTACTTC. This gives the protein CASSQVPQGGHEQYF.

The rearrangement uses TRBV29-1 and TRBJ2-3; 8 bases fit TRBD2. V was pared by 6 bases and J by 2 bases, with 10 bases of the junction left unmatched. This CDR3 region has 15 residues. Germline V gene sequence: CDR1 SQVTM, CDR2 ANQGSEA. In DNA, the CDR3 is TGCAGCGTATCCGAAGCGGGGGACTACACAGATACGCAGTATTTT. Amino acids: CSVSEAGDYTDTQYF.

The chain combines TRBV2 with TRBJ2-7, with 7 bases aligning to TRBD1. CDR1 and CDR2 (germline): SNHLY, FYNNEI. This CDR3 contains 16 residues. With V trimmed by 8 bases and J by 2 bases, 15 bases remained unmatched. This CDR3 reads CASLFLRGTGAYEQYF. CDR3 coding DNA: TGTGCCAGCCTGTTCCTTAGGGGAACAGGGGCCTACGAGCAGTACTTC.

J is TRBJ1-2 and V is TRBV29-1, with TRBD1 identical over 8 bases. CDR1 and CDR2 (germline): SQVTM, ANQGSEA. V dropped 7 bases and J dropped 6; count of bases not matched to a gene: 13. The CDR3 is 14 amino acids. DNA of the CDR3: TGCAGCGACTCGGACAGGGCAGTGGGCAATGGCTACACCTTC. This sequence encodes CSDSDRAVGNGYTF.

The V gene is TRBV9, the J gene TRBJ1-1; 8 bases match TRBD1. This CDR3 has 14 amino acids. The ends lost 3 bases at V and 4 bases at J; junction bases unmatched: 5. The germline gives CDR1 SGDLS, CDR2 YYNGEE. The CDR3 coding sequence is TGTGCCAGCAGCGAAACAACAGGGGGCACTGAAGCTTTCTTT. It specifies CASSETTGGTEAFF.

CDR3 sequence: CASSPGVWTPNTEAFF. The CDR3 nucleotides read TGTGCCAGCAGCCCGGGGGTATGGACACCGAACACTGAAGCTTTCTTT. V usage is TRBV11-2 and J usage is TRBJ1-1; tentative D call: TRBD1 (5 bases). Deletions cut 5 bases from V and 1 base from J, with 17 bases between. This CDR3 has 16 amino acids. Germline V gene sequence: CDR1 SGHAT, CDR2 FQNNGV. The whole variable domain, remainder taken from reference TRBV11-2 and TRBJ1-1, is EAGVAQSPRYKIIEKRQSVAFWCNPISGHATLYWYQQILGQGPKLLIQFQNNGVVDDSQLPKDRFSAERLKGVDSTLKIQPAKLEDSAVYLCASSPGVWTPNTEAFFGQGTRLTVV.

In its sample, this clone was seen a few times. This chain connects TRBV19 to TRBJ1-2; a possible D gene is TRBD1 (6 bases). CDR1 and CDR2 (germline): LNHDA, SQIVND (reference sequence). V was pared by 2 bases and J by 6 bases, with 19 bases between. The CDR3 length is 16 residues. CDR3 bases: TGTGCCAGTAGTATACCTTACGGGAGGACAGAAGATGGCTACACCTTC. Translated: CASSIPYGRTEDGYTF.

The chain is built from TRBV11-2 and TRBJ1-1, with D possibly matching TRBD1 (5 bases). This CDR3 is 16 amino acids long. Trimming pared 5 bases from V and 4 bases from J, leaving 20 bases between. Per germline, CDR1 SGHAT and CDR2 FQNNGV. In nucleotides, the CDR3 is TGTGCCAGCAGCCGCGGGGGTGTGGGGGGGGGCACTGAAGCTTTCTTT. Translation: CASSRGGVGGGTEAFF.

Written as DNA, the CDR3 is TGTGCCTGGAGCCCGGGACAGGGAGACTATGGCTACACCTTC. Translated: CAWSPGQGDYGYTF. The chain carries TRBV30 and TRBJ1-2; 9 nucleotides agree with TRBD1. The germline gives CDR1 GTSNPN, CDR2 SVGIG (reference sequence). The junction had 5 bases not matched to a gene; V was cut back by 3 bases and J by 3 bases. This CDR3 has 14 residues.

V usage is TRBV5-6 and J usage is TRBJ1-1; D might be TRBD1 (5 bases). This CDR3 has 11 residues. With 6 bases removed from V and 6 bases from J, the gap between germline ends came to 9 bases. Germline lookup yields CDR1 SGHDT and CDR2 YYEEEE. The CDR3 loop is CASTKGPEAFF. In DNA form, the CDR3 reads TGTGCCAGCACCAAGGGACCTGAAGCTTTCTTT.

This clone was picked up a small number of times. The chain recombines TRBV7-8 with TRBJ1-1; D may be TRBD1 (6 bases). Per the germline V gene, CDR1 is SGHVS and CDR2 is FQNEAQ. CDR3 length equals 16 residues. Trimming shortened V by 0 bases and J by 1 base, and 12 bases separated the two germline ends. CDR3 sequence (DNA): TGTGCCAGCAGCTTAGCTCCGGGACACCGGAACACTGAAGCTTTCTTT. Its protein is CASSLAPGHRNTEAFF.

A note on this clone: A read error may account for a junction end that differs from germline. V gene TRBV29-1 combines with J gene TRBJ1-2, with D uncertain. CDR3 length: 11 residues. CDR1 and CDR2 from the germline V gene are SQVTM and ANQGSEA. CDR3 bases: TGCAGCGTTCAAGAAGACGGCGACTACACCTTC. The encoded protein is CSVQEDGDYTF.

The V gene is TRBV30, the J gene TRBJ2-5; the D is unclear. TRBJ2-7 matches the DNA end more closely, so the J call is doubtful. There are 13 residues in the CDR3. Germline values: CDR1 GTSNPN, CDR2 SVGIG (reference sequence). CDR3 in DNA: TGTGCCTGGAGTGTATCAGAAACCTACGAGCAGTACTTC. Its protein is CAWSVSETYEQYF.

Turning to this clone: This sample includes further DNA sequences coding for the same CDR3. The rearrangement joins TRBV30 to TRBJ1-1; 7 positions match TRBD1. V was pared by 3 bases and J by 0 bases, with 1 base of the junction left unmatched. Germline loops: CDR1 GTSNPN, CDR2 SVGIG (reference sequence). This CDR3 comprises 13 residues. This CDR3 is CAWRTGLNTEAFF. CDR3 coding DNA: TGTGCCTGGAGGACAGGGTTGAACACTGAAGCTTTCTTT.

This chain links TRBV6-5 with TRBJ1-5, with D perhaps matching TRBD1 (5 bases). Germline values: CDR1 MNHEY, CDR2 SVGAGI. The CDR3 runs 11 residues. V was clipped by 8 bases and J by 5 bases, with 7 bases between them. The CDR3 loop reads CASARDQPQHF. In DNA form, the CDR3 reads TGTGCCAGCGCCAGGGATCAGCCCCAGCATTTT.

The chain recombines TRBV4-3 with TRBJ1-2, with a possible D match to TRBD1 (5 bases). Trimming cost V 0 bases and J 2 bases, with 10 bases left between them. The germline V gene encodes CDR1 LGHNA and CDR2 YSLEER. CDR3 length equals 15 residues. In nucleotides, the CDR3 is TGCGCCAGCAGCCAAGACAGGGAAAGGAACTATGGCTACACCTTC. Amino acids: CASSQDRERNYGYTF.